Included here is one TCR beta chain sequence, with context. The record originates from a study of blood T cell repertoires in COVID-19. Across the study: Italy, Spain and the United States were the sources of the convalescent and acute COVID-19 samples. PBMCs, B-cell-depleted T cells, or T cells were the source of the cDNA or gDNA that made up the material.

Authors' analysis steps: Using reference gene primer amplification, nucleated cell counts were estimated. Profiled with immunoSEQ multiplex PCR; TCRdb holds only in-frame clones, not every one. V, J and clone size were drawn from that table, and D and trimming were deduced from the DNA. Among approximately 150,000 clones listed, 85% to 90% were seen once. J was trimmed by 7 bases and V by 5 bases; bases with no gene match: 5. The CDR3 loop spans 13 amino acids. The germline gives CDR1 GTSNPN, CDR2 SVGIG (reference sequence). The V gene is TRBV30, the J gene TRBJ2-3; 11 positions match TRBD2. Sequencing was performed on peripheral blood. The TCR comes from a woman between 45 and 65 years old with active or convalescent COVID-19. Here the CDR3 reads CAWHSGRANTQYF. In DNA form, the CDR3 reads TGTGCCTGGCATAGCGGGAGGGCCAATACGCAGTATTTT.